A single sample is the source of the 26 T cell receptor beta chains below, sequenced in a study of T-cell memory formation after mild COVID-19. Using its own MiXCR run on the 5' RACE reads, TCRdb lists one record per CDR3 protein. The table lists a few hundred thousand distinct CDR3 sequences, roughly 10% of them singletons. Source material: PBMCs or a T cell subset sorted from them (not recorded which). The receptors derive from a man in his late teens or twenties who had mild COVID-19 (a few samples of this study predate the infection). Cell type and time point are not known.

The rearrangement links TRBV5-6 to TRBJ2-3, with 7 bases identical to TRBD2. After removal of 4 bases from V and 2 bases from J, the junction contained 7 bases not matched to a gene. Germline V gene sequence: CDR1 SGHDT, CDR2 YYEEEE. CDR3 size: 15 residues. CDR3 residues: CASSPRLAHTDTQYF. The CDR3 nucleotides read TGTGCCAGCAGCCCGCGACTAGCCCACACAGATACGCAGTATTTT.

This clonotype was found a few times. The V call is TRBV6-6, the J call TRBJ2-2; D is perhaps TRBD1 (5 bases). Germline assignment: CDR1 MNHNY and CDR2 SVGAGI (reference sequence). The length of the CDR3 is 14 residues. V was pared by 7 bases and J by 6 bases, with 15 bases between. CDR3 sequence reads: CASNFARAAGELFF. CDR3 DNA sequence: TGTGCCAGCAATTTTGCCAGGGCAGCCGGGGAGCTGTTTTTT.

V gene TRBV6-6 combines with J gene TRBJ1-1; TRBD1 matches 8 bases. V lost 1 base, J lost 3 bases, and 16 bases stayed unmatched. Germline V lookup: CDR1 MNHNY, CDR2 SVGAGI (reference sequence). The length of the CDR3 is 19 residues. The CDR3 bases are TGTGCCAGCAGTTACTATTACCGGACAGGGAAGAAGGCAGACACTGAAGCTTTCTTT. This gives the protein CASSYYYRTGKKADTEAFF.

The chain carries TRBV12-3 or TRBV12-4 and TRBJ2-7, with D possibly TRBD1 on 7 matching bases. The V end lost 1 base, the J end lost 4 bases, and 14 bases lay between the germline ends. This CDR3 has 15 residues. The CDR3 coding sequence is TGTGCCAGCAGTTTAGGGGCAGGGGGGATATACGAGCAGTACTTC. This encodes CASSLGAGGIYEQYF.

This clonotype was detected only a few times. The V call is TRBV20-1, the J call TRBJ2-7, with 9 positions matching TRBD1. CDR3 length equals 15 residues. Per germline, CDR1 DFQATT and CDR2 SNEGSKA (reference sequence). J was trimmed by 0 bases and V by 7 bases; bases with no gene match: 10. The CDR3 DNA is TGCAGTGTCCCGCCGACAGGGGGTACCTCCTACGAGCAGTACTTC. This encodes CSVPPTGGTSYEQYF.

The chain couples TRBV6-5 to TRBJ1-6; D uncertain. V lost 0 bases and J 10 bases, leaving 7 bases between the germline ends. There are 13 residues in the CDR3. The V gene's germline CDR1 is MNHEY and CDR2 SVGAGI. Written as DNA, the CDR3 is TGTGCCAGCAGTTACTCGGTGGGGTCACCCCTCCACTTT. It yields the protein CASSYSVGSPLHF.

This clonotype was recorded only once. The rearrangement links TRBV6-5 to TRBJ1-6; D remains unclear. The V end lost 2 bases, the J end lost 9 bases, and 11 bases lay between the germline ends. The CDR3 covers 14 residues. CDR1 and CDR2 from the germline V gene are MNHEY and SVGAGI. The CDR3 here is CASSYRDIGSPLHF. CDR3 DNA sequence: TGTGCCAGCAGTTACAGGGATATTGGTTCACCCCTCCACTTT.

Notes on this clonotype: One end of the junction fails to match germline, which may point to a read error. The chain couples TRBV11-1 to TRBJ1-1; D perhaps matches TRBD1 (6 bases). The CDR3 covers 15 residues. The germline V gene encodes CDR1 SGHAT and CDR2 FQDESV (reference sequence). For the CDR3, the DNA is TGTGCCAGCAGCTTTCAAAGGACAGTGAACATTGAAGCTTTCTTT. Residues: CASSFQRTVNIEAFF.

The chain carries TRBV7-9 and TRBJ1-1; D is ambiguous. V lost 3 bases, J lost 6 bases, and 8 bases lay in between. The CDR3 sequence is 12 residues long. The germline V gene encodes CDR1 SEHNR and CDR2 FQNEAQ (reference sequence). The chain's CDR3 is CASSFPGSEAFF. The CDR3 DNA is TGTGCCAGCAGCTTTCCTGGATCTGAAGCTTTCTTT.

The CDR3 nucleotides are TGCGCCAGCCGCGCGGGAAGGAGGGGATGGGGGCATCGGGAGCAGTTCTTC. Translating gives CASRAGRRGWGHREQFF. The V call is TRBV10-2, the J call TRBJ2-1; D assignment may be TRBD1 or TRBD2 (6 bases each). Germline CDR1 is WSHSY and CDR2 is SAAADI. The CDR3 covers 17 residues. The V and J ends lost 8 bases and 10 bases respectively, with 30 bases between them.

This clonotype has a handful of counts. The chain employs TRBV4-3 and TRBJ1-1, with TRBD1 matching 7 bases. Per the germline V gene, CDR1 is LGHNA and CDR2 is YSLEER. The V segment lost 3 bases and the J segment 11 bases; nucleotides outside the gene matches: 12. There are 14 residues in the CDR3. This CDR3 is CASSQLTGLGAAFF. The CDR3 nucleotides are TGCGCCAGCAGCCAGTTGACAGGGTTGGGAGCCGCTTTCTTT.

The chain combines TRBV12-3 or TRBV12-4 with TRBJ2-5, with 8 bases lining up with TRBD2. J lost 2 bases, V lost 6 bases, and 14 bases had no gene match. This CDR3 contains 17 residues. CDR3 sequence reads: CASRPNLGAGGQETQYF. Here the CDR3 DNA reads TGTGCCAGCAGACCCAACCTTGGGGCGGGGGGTCAAGAGACCCAGTACTTC.

Comments on this clonotype: This likely comes from a read error, as the CDR3 has no conserved phenylalanine or tryptophan at its end. The genes are TRBV12-3 or TRBV12-4 and TRBJ1-2; 9 bases line up with TRBD1. This CDR3 contains 14 residues. Germline trimming cut 6 bases from V and 2 bases from J; bases unmatched to any gene: 4. The DNA of the CDR3 is TGTGCCAGCAGACGGACAGGGGTGAACTATGGCTACACCGTC. Its protein is CASRRTGVNYGYTV.

A few counts support this clonotype. This chain joins TRBV3-1 and TRBJ2-1, with a possible D match to TRBD2 (6 bases). The CDR3 loop spans 14 amino acids. V was cut by 6 bases and J by 2 bases, with 11 bases left in between. The germline V gene encodes CDR1 LGHDT and CDR2 YNNKEL (reference sequence). This chain's CDR3 is CASRPDYPYNEQFF. The CDR3, as DNA: TGTGCCAGCAGGCCGGACTATCCCTACAATGAGCAGTTCTTC.

This clonotype came up a few times. This chain links TRBV5-6 with TRBJ2-3; 12 nucleotides agree with TRBD2. The V gene's germline CDR1 is SGHDT and CDR2 YYEEEE. With V trimmed by 0 bases and J by 6 bases, 5 bases remained unmatched. This CDR3 contains 16 residues. CDR3 in amino acids: CASSLATSGGLDTQYF. CDR3 coding DNA: TGTGCCAGCAGCTTGGCCACTAGCGGGGGGCTCGATACGCAGTATTTT.

This chain links TRBV4-1 with TRBJ2-3, with a weak D call TRBD2 (5 bases). The CDR3 totals 14 residues. V was clipped by 2 bases and J by 6 bases, with 12 bases between them. Germline values: CDR1 MGHRA, CDR2 YSYEKL. CDR3 protein: CASSQLAGGDTQYF. In DNA form, the CDR3 reads TGCGCCAGCAGCCAACTAGCCGGAGGCGATACGCAGTATTTT.

There are a few counts of this clonotype. V is TRBV6-2 or TRBV6-3 and J is TRBJ2-1; D perhaps matches TRBD1 (6 bases). CDR1 is MNHEY, CDR2 SVGEGT, per germline. This CDR3 spans 15 amino acids. V was clipped by 4 bases and J by 5 bases, with 15 bases between them. This CDR3 reads CASSSPQGRNNEQFF. CDR3 in DNA: TGTGCCAGCAGTTCCCCGCAGGGGCGGAACAATGAGCAGTTCTTC.

This clonotype was seen at least ten times. The CDR3 region is CASSQEGFLGTTDTQYF. The CDR3 DNA reads TGCGCCAGCAGCCAAGAGGGTTTTTTGGGAACCACAGATACGCAGTATTTT. The rearrangement uses TRBV4-3 and TRBJ2-3; D is unclear. The CDR3 consists of 17 residues. The germline V gene has CDR1 LGHNA and CDR2 YSLEER. Between the trimmed V and J ends, which lost 0 bases and 2 bases, there was a span of 15 bases.

This clonotype appeared a few times. The gene calls are TRBV5-1 and TRBJ2-5, with a possible D match to TRBD2 (5 bases). The ends were cut back, 4 bases at V and 1 base at J, with 8 bases in the middle. The germline V gene has CDR1 SGHRS and CDR2 YFSETQ. The CDR3 covers 13 residues. CDR3: CASSLTTQETQYF. CDR3 nucleotides: TGCGCCAGCAGCCTGACTACCCAAGAGACCCAGTACTTC.

The sample holds many counts of this clonotype. J is TRBJ1-1 and V is TRBV6-5; possible D gene TRBD1, 5 bases. The CDR3 spans 13 residues. Trimming took off 2 bases at V and 2 bases at J, with 6 bases between the two ends. Germline V CDR1 and CDR2: MNHEY, SVGAGI. The DNA of the CDR3 is TGTGCCAGCAGTTACAGGGGTAACACTGAAGCTTTCTTT. This translates into CASSYRGNTEAFF.

The gene calls are TRBV2 and TRBJ2-7, with D perhaps matching TRBD1 (5 bases). V gave up 8 bases and J gave up 6 bases, with 11 bases separating them. The germline gives CDR1 SNHLY, CDR2 FYNNEI. This CDR3 is built from 11 residues. CDR3 region: CASGQQVEQYF. The CDR3 DNA reads as TGTGCCAGCGGTCAACAGGTCGAGCAGTACTTC.

The chain couples TRBV29-1 to TRBJ2-2; D may match TRBD1 or TRBD2 (5 bases each). CDR1 is SQVTM and CDR2 is ANQGSEA in the germline V gene. The CDR3 extends over 14 amino acids. V was clipped by 7 bases and J by 4 bases, with 16 bases between them. CDR3 sequence: CSARGTALTGELFF. CDR3 DNA: TGCAGCGCGAGAGGGACGGCCCTCACCGGGGAGCTGTTTTTT.

The chain couples TRBV24-1 to TRBJ2-3; D may be TRBD1 (6 bases). This CDR3 is built from 14 residues. The germline gives CDR1 KGHDR, CDR2 SFDVKD. V lost 5 bases, J lost 4 bases, and 12 bases lay in between. CDR3 coding DNA: TGTGCCACCAGTGGATTCAGGGGAGCAGATACGCAGTATTTT. Protein product: CATSGFRGADTQYF.

The rearrangement uses TRBV5-1 and TRBJ2-2; D ambiguous. Trimming took 1 base from V and 6 from J, leaving 13 bases between them. Germline V CDR1 and CDR2: SGHRS, YFSETQ. The CDR3 is 15 amino acids. CDR3 residues: CASSLISLGPGELFF. CDR3 nucleotide sequence: TGCGCCAGCAGCTTGATCAGTTTAGGACCCGGGGAGCTGTTTTTT.

The chain has TRBV10-2 and TRBJ2-7, with TRBD2 identical over 8 bases. The CDR3 sequence is 15 residues long. V lost 4 bases, J lost 6 bases, and 11 bases stayed unmatched. Germline loops: CDR1 WSHSY, CDR2 SAAADI. CDR3 protein: CASSAMGAGVGEQYV. The CDR3 nucleotides are TGCGCCAGCAGTGCAATGGGAGCGGGGGTCGGCGAGCAGTACGTC.

The chain uses TRBV19 and TRBJ1-2; TRBD1 aligns across 7 bases. J gave up 6 bases and V 4 bases, and 8 bases lay outside the gene matches. The CDR3 loop spans 14 amino acids. The germline V gene has CDR1 LNHDA and CDR2 SQIVND (reference sequence). In DNA form, the CDR3 reads TGTGCCAGTAGTAGAGGACAGGCTTTGGATGGCTACACCTTC. It is translated as CASSRGQALDGYTF.